These T cell receptor beta chains were read from a single sample in a study of neoadjuvant anti-PD-1 for oral cavity cancer. Assay: immunoSEQ multiplex PCR; the TCRdb copy retains only in-frame clones and omits some. Here the sample spans about 37,000 clones, around two fifths being singletons. Sequencing used tumor tissue, obtained after nivolumab (anti-PD-1) treatment. Receptors originate from a person aged 35-79 years with oral cavity squamous cell carcinoma. Each CDR3 is given without its conserved first and last residue.

V: TRBV7-2
J: TRBJ1-4
CDR3: ASSPYIPTNEKLF

V: TRBV20-1
J: TRBJ2-4
CDR3: SANLINIQY

V: TRBV11-2
J: TRBJ2-3
CDR3: ASSQRTDTQY

V: TRBV11-2
J: TRBJ2-1
CDR3: ASRHTTSGRPHEQF

V: TRBV27
J: TRBJ2-7
CDR3: ASRPSWVIDEQY

V: TRBV2
J: TRBJ1-2
CDR3: ASSDRASGYT

V: TRBV4-1
J: TRBJ2-3
CDR3: ASSRRGGVAGGTDTQY

V: TRBV21-1
J: TRBJ2-2
CDR3: ASSKANMQGGTGELF

V: TRBV28
J: TRBJ1-5
CDR3: ASSLGGNSNQPQH

V: TRBV7-8
J: TRBJ2-7
CDR3: ASTQGTYEQY

V: TRBV10-1
J: TRBJ2-1
CDR3: ASEDSGGNEQF

V: TRBV7-9
J: TRBJ2-7
CDR3: ASSLFPYEQY

V: TRBV5-6
J: TRBJ2-7
CDR3: ASSPGPGSEQY

V: TRBV5-6
J: TRBJ2-3
CDR3: ASSSGLAGGTDTQY

V: TRBV29-1
J: TRBJ2-3
CDR3: SVGPVPDTQY

V: TRBV5-1
J: TRBJ2-5
CDR3: ASSLVGLAGETQY

V: TRBV2
J: TRBJ1-5
CDR3: ASSEAGWSHSNQPQH

V: TRBV2
J: TRBJ2-7
CDR3: ATAGGGTYEQY

V: TRBV2
J: TRBJ1-2
CDR3: ASSGRDYGYT

V: TRBV6-6
J: TRBJ1-5
CDR3: ASSYKAQPQH

V: TRBV7-9
J: TRBJ1-5
CDR3: ASSYDSVRPQH

V: TRBV2
J: TRBJ2-3
CDR3: ASSPRPQSSDTQY